These T cell receptor beta chains were read from a single sample in a study of regulatory T cells in long-lasting Graves disease. TCRdb passed the multiplex PCR reads through MiXCR, listing each CDR3 protein once. The data hold hundreds of thousands of distinct CDR3 sequences, with about 13% observed a single time. These sequences were also reported in another study, on T cells in Graves' hyperthyroidism and ophthalmopathy.

Specimen: peripheral blood mononuclear cells (PBMCs), collected at new diagnosis, from a patient treated with antithyroid drugs. The receptors here all came from a man aged 25 to 40 with Graves disease. The CDR3 runs from the conserved cysteine through the conserved F or W. A D gene is named only where the DNA matches it firmly. Clone sizes are given selectively: once, few, many, or a class where the clone is expanded.

v_gene	j_gene	d_gene	abundance	CDR3aa	CDR3nt
TRBV15	TRBJ2-3	NA	many	CATSSHTIVDTQYF	TGTGCCACCAGCAGTCACACTATCGTCGATACGCAGTATTTT
TRBV29-1	TRBJ1-2	NA	NA	CSVGSYYGYTF	TGCAGCGTTGGATCCTACTATGGCTACACCTTC
TRBV7-8	TRBJ1-5	TRBD1	many	CASSFGTGGYNQPQHF	TGTGCCAGCAGCTTTGGGACAGGGGGTTACAATCAGCCCCAGCATTTT
TRBV10-3	TRBJ1-4	NA	NA	CAIRDSGEKLFF	TGTGCCATCAGGGACAGTGGGGAAAAACTGTTTTTT
TRBV27	TRBJ1-2	NA	few	CASSLPSERYNYGYTF	TGTGCCAGCAGTTTACCCTCGGAGAGGTATAACTATGGCTACACCTTC
TRBV19	TRBJ2-7	TRBD2	NA	CASSPGLAGDYEQYF	TGTGCCAGTAGTCCGGGACTAGCGGGAGACTACGAGCAGTACTTC
TRBV7-2	TRBJ2-7	TRBD2	many	CASSEAAGGPYEQYF	TGTGCCAGCAGCGAGGCAGCGGGAGGACCCTACGAGCAGTACTTC
TRBV7-9	TRBJ1-1	NA	many	CASTPPGDTEAFF	TGTGCCAGCACCCCCCCTGGGGACACTGAAGCTTTCTTT
TRBV20-1	TRBJ2-1	NA	many	CSAEGPGMDEQFF	TGCAGTGCCGAGGGGCCAGGCATGGATGAGCAGTTCTTC
TRBV29-1	TRBJ2-4	NA	many	CSVEVSLAKNIQYF	TGCAGCGTTGAAGTCAGCCTAGCCAAAAACATTCAGTACTTC
TRBV10-3	TRBJ1-1	NA	many	CAISEPDPLNTEAFF	TGTGCCATCAGTGAGCCGGATCCCTTGAACACTGAAGCTTTCTTT
TRBV29-1	TRBJ1-4	NA	many	CSVSGARLGTNEKLFF	TGCAGCGTTTCCGGGGCTCGGTTGGGTACTAATGAAAAACTGTTTTTT
TRBV7-2	TRBJ1-1	NA	few	CASSSGHSNTEAFF	TGTGCCAGCAGCTCCGGACACTCGAACACTGAAGCTTTCTTT
TRBV6-5	TRBJ1-6	NA	few	CASSYRGIPLHF	TGTGCCAGCAGTTACCGGGGCATACCCCTCCACTTT
TRBV2	TRBJ2-7	TRBD2	many	CASQRLAGDGEQYF	TGTGCCAGCCAAAGACTAGCGGGAGACGGGGAGCAGTACTTC
TRBV29-1	TRBJ1-1	TRBD1	many	CSVPGGTGHTEAFF	TGCAGCGTTCCCGGGGGGACAGGTCACACTGAAGCTTTCTTT
TRBV19	TRBJ2-5	NA	few	CASSSGPGLRETQYF	TGTGCCAGTAGTAGTGGGCCCGGCCTCCGAGAGACCCAGTACTTC
TRBV20-1	TRBJ1-2	TRBD1	NA	CSARAYTGANGYTF	TGCAGTGCTAGAGCCTATACAGGGGCGAATGGCTACACCTTC
TRBV6-4	TRBJ2-1	NA	NA	CASRKMRDETYNEQFF	TGTGCCAGCAGAAAGATGAGGGACGAGACCTACAATGAGCAGTTCTTC
TRBV12-3/TRBV12-4	TRBJ2-1	TRBD2	many	CASSLVAGKYNEQFF	TGTGCCAGCAGTTTAGTAGCGGGGAAGTACAATGAGCAGTTCTTC
TRBV14	TRBJ2-1	NA	many	CASSQTDSTEFF	TGTGCCAGCAGCCAAACGGACAGTACGGAGTTCTTC
TRBV20-1	TRBJ2-1	NA	few	CSARSGDGYNEQFF	TGCAGTGCTAGATCAGGGGACGGTTACAATGAGCAGTTCTTC
TRBV20-1	TRBJ2-5	NA	NA	CSASFDAAQAQYF	TGCAGTGCTAGCTTTGACGCAGCCCAGGCCCAGTACTTC
TRBV20-1	TRBJ2-1	NA	NA	CSAPAGSSYNEQFF	TGCAGTGCTCCAGCCGGAAGCTCCTACAATGAGCAGTTCTTC
TRBV7-2	TRBJ1-6	TRBD1	few	CASSRTTGTGDPWGLSPLHF	TGTGCCAGCAGTCGAACTACCGGGACAGGGGACCCTTGGGGCCTTTCACCCCTCCACTTT
TRBV10-2	TRBJ2-2	NA	NA	CASSRGGRELFF	TGCGCCAGCAGTCGAGGGGGACGGGAGCTGTTTTTT
TRBV27	TRBJ2-5	NA	many	CASSLSAAVETQYF	TGTGCCAGCAGTTTATCGGCTGCGGTGGAGACCCAGTACTTC
TRBV3-1	TRBJ2-6	NA	few	CASKDDSGANVLTF	TGTGCCAGCAAAGATGACTCTGGGGCCAACGTCCTGACTTTC
TRBV7-9	TRBJ1-5	NA	many	CASSFFRPGLGYQPQHF	TGTGCCAGCAGCTTTTTCCGACCAGGGCTGGGGTATCAGCCCCAGCATTTT
TRBV11-1	TRBJ2-7	TRBD1	NA	CASSRPGGTGDYEQYF	TGTGCCAGCAGTCGCCCGGGCGGGACAGGGGATTACGAGCAGTACTTC
TRBV30	TRBJ2-2	TRBD1	NA	CAWSGDRGSTGELFF	TGTGCCTGGAGTGGGGACAGAGGGAGCACCGGGGAGCTGTTTTTT
TRBV2	TRBJ1-2	TRBD1	NA	CASSLSDDRAGYTF	TGTGCCAGCAGCCTCTCCGACGACAGGGCTGGCTACACCTTC
TRBV27	TRBJ2-1	NA	NA	CASSFLKTVGDEQFF	TGTGCCAGCAGTTTTTTGAAAACAGTTGGGGATGAGCAGTTCTTC
TRBV7-6	TRBJ2-7	TRBD2	NA	CASSLGVAGYYEQYF	TGTGCCAGCAGCTTAGGGGTAGCGGGATACTACGAGCAGTACTTC
TRBV20-1	TRBJ2-5	TRBD1	many	CSAFKDRGDQETQYF	TGCAGTGCTTTTAAGGACAGGGGGGATCAAGAGACCCAGTACTTC
TRBV20-1	TRBJ2-3	TRBD2	many	CSADSGTSGNTDTQYF	TGCAGTGCCGATTCTGGGACTAGCGGGAACACAGATACGCAGTATTTT
TRBV10-2	TRBJ1-5	NA	many	CASSESGGGVDQPQHF	TGCGCCAGCAGTGAGTCTGGGGGGGGGGTCGATCAGCCCCAGCATTTT
TRBV29-1	TRBJ1-1	TRBD1	many	CSVVTGGTEAFF	TGCAGCGTCGTAACAGGGGGCACTGAAGCTTTCTTT
TRBV28	TRBJ1-2	NA	NA	CASSSGGLYGYTF	TGTGCCAGCAGTTCCGGGGGGCTCTATGGCTACACCTTC
TRBV30	TRBJ1-2	NA	many	CAWSTTQSFYGYTF	TGTGCCTGGAGTACGACCCAATCCTTCTATGGCTACACCTTC
TRBV9	TRBJ2-5	NA	many	CASTEGGGQETQYF	TGTGCCAGCACCGAAGGGGGGGGACAAGAGACCCAGTACTTC
TRBV10-2	TRBJ2-2	NA	NA	CASRRGFTGELFF	TGCGCCAGCAGACGGGGTTTCACCGGGGAGCTGTTTTTT
TRBV7-9	TRBJ2-3	TRBD2	many	CASSLGGRVPRLRTDTQYF	TGTGCCAGCAGCTTAGGTGGGAGGGTCCCTAGGCTACGCACAGATACGCAGTATTTT
TRBV29-1	TRBJ2-3	NA	many	CSIESIAGRVTDTQYF	TGCAGCATAGAAAGTATTGCGGGACGCGTTACAGATACGCAGTATTTT
TRBV12-3/TRBV12-4	TRBJ2-2	TRBD2	many	CASSFLRLAGLEGELFF	TGTGCCAGCAGTTTCCTTAGACTAGCGGGACTTGAAGGGGAGCTGTTTTTT
TRBV7-6	TRBJ2-2	NA	many	CASSFTGITGELFF	TGTGCCAGCAGCTTCACCGGGATTACCGGGGAGCTGTTTTTT
TRBV5-6	TRBJ2-7	NA	many	CASSTTGTPYEQYF	TGTGCCAGCAGCACCACCGGGACCCCCTACGAGCAGTACTTC